Each of the 24 T cell receptor beta chains below was sequenced from the same sample in a study of T cell repertoires in MIS-A myocarditis. Sequencing used immunoSEQ multiplex PCR; TCRdb keeps in-frame clones, though not all of them. The sample contains roughly 15,000 clones, 74% of which appear only once. The source material was left ventricle heart tissue obtained at autopsy. The receptors shown here come from a man between 18 and 29 years old with fulminant myocarditis from multisystem inflammatory syndrome in adults (MIS-A) after COVID-19.

This rearrangement joins TRBV11-1 to TRBJ2-1, with D tentatively TRBD2 (7 bases). This CDR3 comprises 13 residues. Germline lookup yields CDR1 SGHAT and CDR2 FQDESV (reference sequence). With 6 bases removed from V and 4 bases from J, the gap between germline ends came to 10 bases. The CDR3 nucleotides read TGTGCCAGCAGGCGGGGGCAATACAATGAGCAGTTCTTC. This sequence encodes CASRRGQYNEQFF.

The gene calls are TRBV7-2 and TRBJ1-1, with D unclear. The CDR3 has 13 amino acids. Germline V gives CDR1 SGHTA, CDR2 FQGNSA. Trimming left V 7 bases short and J 2 bases short, with 11 bases between. CDR3 loop: CASTLRANTEAFF. The CDR3 DNA follows: TGTGCCAGCACGCTGCGGGCTAACACTGAAGCTTTCTTT.

This chain connects TRBV6-6 to TRBJ2-2, with a possible D match to TRBD2 (5 bases). Trimming pared 2 bases from V and 0 bases from J, leaving 10 bases between. Germline loops: CDR1 MNHNY, CDR2 SVGAGI (reference sequence). The CDR3 runs 16 residues. For the CDR3, the DNA is TGTGCCAGCAGTTACGGAAGCGGACCGAACACCGGGGAGCTGTTTTTT. It yields the protein CASSYGSGPNTGELFF.

The gene calls are TRBV2 and TRBJ2-1, with 13 bases that match TRBD2. This CDR3 region has 17 residues. Losses at the gene ends were 5 bases for V and 8 bases for J; bases not matched to a gene: 12. CDR1 SNHLY and CDR2 FYNNEI come from the germline V gene. DNA for the CDR3: TGTGCCAGCAGTTATATCTGGACTAGCGGGAGTAGCGATGAGCAGTTCTTC. Its translation: CASSYIWTSGSSDEQFF.

The V and J genes are TRBV2 and TRBJ2-3; TRBD2 agrees at 12 bases. The CDR3 has 15 amino acids. Looked up from germline, CDR1 is SNHLY and CDR2 is FYNNEI. V was clipped by 6 bases and J by 4 bases; unmatched bases: 5. This chain's CDR3 is CASRRLAGDSDTQYF. The CDR3 DNA follows: TGTGCCAGCAGAAGACTAGCGGGAGACTCAGATACGCAGTATTTT.

Only a few counts were recorded for this clone. The rearrangement uses TRBV18 and TRBJ1-2, with D perhaps TRBD1 (6 bases). Looked up from germline, CDR1 is KGHSH and CDR2 is LQKENI. V was pared by 6 bases and J by 5 bases, with 16 bases between. The length of the CDR3 is 14 residues. The CDR3 nucleotides read TGTGCCAGCTCGCGTACAGGGTCCCCTTATGGCTACACCTTC. This sequence encodes CASSRTGSPYGYTF. Together with reference TRBV18 and TRBJ1-2, the CDR3 gives the full variable domain: NAGVMQNPRHLVRRRGQEARLRCSPMKGHSHVYWYRQLPEEGLKFMVYLQKENIIDESGMPKERFSAEFPKEGPSILRIQQVVRGDSAAYFCASSRTGSPYGYTFGSGTRLTVV.

The CDR3 protein is CASSSRDRGFSPLHF. CDR3 nucleotides: TGTGCCAGCAGCTCCCGGGACAGGGGTTTTTCACCCCTCCACTTT. This chain uses TRBV5-6 with TRBJ1-6; TRBD1 aligns across 10 bases. Per the germline V gene, CDR1 is SGHDT and CDR2 is YYEEEE. The V segment lost 3 bases and the J segment 9 bases; nucleotides outside the gene matches: 6. This CDR3 comprises 15 residues.

The gene calls are TRBV28 and TRBJ2-3; unclear D gene. V lost 6 bases, J lost 5 bases, and 24 bases lay in between. The CDR3 length is 17 residues. Germline CDR1 and CDR2: MDHEN and SYDVKM. CDR3 bases: TGTGCCAGCAGCAAAGTCCCTAGAAGTCAGTTGGAAGATACGCAGTATTTT. Its protein product is CASSKVPRSQLEDTQYF.

This sequence joins TRBV7-3 and TRBJ2-1; the D gene is possibly TRBD2 (7 bases). Germline loops: CDR1 SGHTA, CDR2 FQGTGA. The CDR3 extends over 17 amino acids. V lost 5 bases and J 4 bases, leaving 21 bases between the germline ends. The CDR3 coding sequence is TGTGCCAGCAGCCCACCCGCGCCGGGGGGCTCTTACAATGAGCAGTTCTTC. Amino acid sequence: CASSPPAPGGSYNEQFF.

The CDR3 region is CASSLGQGAGGTEAFF. DNA of the CDR3: TGTGCCAGCTCACTCGGACAGGGGGCGGGAGGAACTGAAGCTTTCTTT. The chain joins TRBV18 to TRBJ1-1, with TRBD1 identical over 11 bases. The V gene end was trimmed by 4 bases and the J gene end by 5 bases; junction bases not matched to a gene: 9. Germline CDR1 KGHSH, CDR2 LQKENI. This CDR3 contains 16 residues.

This clone was counted between two and nine times. DNA for the CDR3: TGTGCCAGCAGCAAGAGGACAGAATCGCACCATGAGCAGTTCTTC. Translating it yields CASSKRTESHHEQFF. The genes are TRBV6-2 or TRBV6-3 and TRBJ2-1, with a possible D match to TRBD1 (6 bases). The CDR3 runs 15 residues. Germline V gives CDR1 MNHEY, CDR2 SVGEGT. V shed 6 bases and J shed 8 bases, with 20 bases lying between them.

The rearrangement joins TRBV7-2 to TRBJ1-2; no firm D call. V gave up 1 base and J gave up 0 bases, with 12 bases separating them. This CDR3 comprises 16 residues. Germline V CDR1 and CDR2: SGHTA, FQGNSA. In DNA form, the CDR3 reads TGTGCCAGCAGCTTAGATGTTCAGCACTCTAACTATGGCTACACCTTC. Protein sequence: CASSLDVQHSNYGYTF.

This clone has more than one count but fewer than ten. The rearrangement links TRBV18 to TRBJ2-7; 9 bases align to TRBD1. The length of the CDR3 is 13 residues. V trimming: 6 bases; J trimming: 5 bases; junction bases outside the gene matches: 5. Germline-derived CDR1 and CDR2 are KGHSH and LQKENI. CDR3 nucleotides: TGTGCCAGCTCCCCGGGACAGGGCGACGAGCAGTACTTC. Amino acids: CASSPGQGDEQYF.

The rearrangement uses TRBV7-3 and TRBJ1-1; possibly TRBD1 for D (5 bases). Germline V gene lookup returns CDR1 SGHTA and CDR2 FQGTGA. V was pared by 3 bases and J by 1 base, with 12 bases between. The CDR3 runs 15 residues. The CDR3 region is CASSFNGGRNTEAFF. DNA of the CDR3: TGTGCCAGCAGCTTCAACGGGGGACGGAACACTGAAGCTTTCTTT.

V is TRBV6-6 and J is TRBJ2-7; TRBD1 might be the D (6 bases). The CDR3 contains 15 residues. Germline V gives CDR1 MNHNY, CDR2 SVGAGI (reference sequence). V was trimmed by 6 bases and J by 2 bases, leaving 17 bases between them. The CDR3 DNA reads as TGTGCCAGCAGCCAAGGACAGTTAGGTCCCTACGAGCAGTACTTC. Translated: CASSQGQLGPYEQYF.

The gene calls are TRBV6-5 and TRBJ1-1; 7 nucleotides agree with TRBD1. Per the germline V gene, CDR1 is MNHEY and CDR2 is SVGAGI. After removal of 6 bases from V and 5 bases from J, the junction contained 6 bases not matched to a gene. The CDR3 has 13 amino acids. The CDR3 DNA reads TGTGCCAGCAGAGACAGGGCGGAGACTGAAGCTTTCTTT. Translating gives CASRDRAETEAFF.

This sequence joins TRBV6-5 and TRBJ2-3; possibly TRBD1 or TRBD2 for D (6 bases each). The germline gives CDR1 MNHEY, CDR2 SVGAGI. Trimming removed 8 bases at V and 2 bases at J, with 11 bases between. This CDR3 comprises 13 residues. As DNA, the CDR3 is TGTGCCAGCCAGGGGACTGTCACAGATACGCAGTATTTT. Its translation is CASQGTVTDTQYF.

This chain joins TRBV29-1 and TRBJ2-1; tentative D call: TRBD1 (7 bases). From germline, CDR1 is SQVTM and CDR2 ANQGSEA. The CDR3 totals 12 residues. Trimming removed 6 bases from V and 7 bases from J, with 13 bases in between. The CDR3 reads CSVVPGGNEQFF. The CDR3 nucleotides are TGCAGCGTCGTGCCAGGGGGGAATGAGCAGTTCTTC.

J is TRBJ2-7 and V is TRBV5-5; 10 bases align to TRBD1. This CDR3 is 16 amino acids long. Germline CDR1 and CDR2: SGHKS and YYEKEE (reference sequence). The V and J ends lost 0 bases and 3 bases, in that order; junction bases with no gene match: 6. CDR3 DNA: TGTGCCAGCAGCTTGGAATCCGGGACAGGGGACTACGAGCAGTACTTC. This translates into CASSLESGTGDYEQYF.

The table lists this clone with a count of one. The rearrangement uses TRBV28 and TRBJ1-5, with D unclear. Trimming stripped 8 bases from V and 7 bases from J, with 12 bases between. CDR1 is MDHEN and CDR2 is SYDVKM in the germline V gene. The CDR3 is 12 residues long. As DNA, the CDR3 is TGTGCCAGCGATCAGGACCGGCAGCCCCAGCATTTT. The encoded protein is CASDQDRQPQHF.

The rearrangement links TRBV12-3 or TRBV12-4 to TRBJ1-1; D uncertain. The length of the CDR3 is 13 residues. The V end was cut by 3 bases, the J end by 7 bases, with 12 bases between. The CDR3 spells CASSFRVWGEAFF. CDR3 bases: TGTGCCAGCAGTTTTAGGGTTTGGGGTGAAGCTTTCTTT.

The rearrangement uses TRBV30 and TRBJ2-1, with D possibly being TRBD2 (5 bases). V lost 4 bases to trimming and J lost 7 bases, with 8 bases between them. The CDR3 is 11 amino acids. Germline CDR1 reads GTSNPN; CDR2 reads SVGIG (reference sequence). CDR3 sequence reads: CAWTLANEQFF. Here the CDR3 DNA reads TGTGCCTGGACTCTAGCTAATGAGCAGTTCTTC. Complete variable domain (other parts from reference TRBV30 and TRBJ2-1): SQTIHQWPATLVQPVGSPLSLECTVEGTSNPNLYWYRQAAGRGLQLLFYSVGIGQISSEVPQNLSASRPQDRQFILSSKKLLLSDSGFYLCAWTLANEQFFGPGTRLTVL.

This clone has just a few counts. The chain combines TRBV5-1 with TRBJ2-1; no clear D gene. V lost 4 bases to trimming and J lost 7 bases, with 12 bases between them. Germline CDR1 SGHRS, CDR2 YFSETQ. The CDR3 runs 13 residues. The CDR3 coding sequence is TGCGCCAGCAGCCACGAACCCCAGAATGAGCAGTTCTTC. Translated, it gives CASSHEPQNEQFF. The full variable domain, its missing parts supplied by reference TRBV5-1 and TRBJ2-1, is KAGVTQTPRYLIKTRGQQVTLSCSPISGHRSVSWYQQTPGQGLQFLFEYFSETQRNKGNFPGRFSGRQFSNSRSEMNVSTLELGDSALYLCASSHEPQNEQFFGPGTRLTVL.

This clone turned up a few times. The genes are TRBV5-1 and TRBJ2-3; D possibly corresponds to TRBD2 (6 bases). The V gene's germline CDR1 is SGHRS and CDR2 YFSETQ. The CDR3 totals 15 residues. With 1 base removed from V and 0 bases from J, the gap between germline ends came to 9 bases. The CDR3 sequence: CASSLSGYSTDTQYF. The CDR3 nucleotides are TGCGCCAGCAGCTTGAGCGGGTATAGCACAGATACGCAGTATTTT. Together with reference TRBV5-1 and TRBJ2-3, the CDR3 gives the full variable domain: KAGVTQTPRYLIKTRGQQVTLSCSPISGHRSVSWYQQTPGQGLQFLFEYFSETQRNKGNFPGRFSGRQFSNSRSEMNVSTLELGDSALYLCASSLSGYSTDTQYFGPGTRLTVL.